This entry lists 27 T cell receptor beta chains sequenced from one sample in a study of blood T cell repertoires in COVID-19. Produced via immunoSEQ multiplex PCR; TCRdb's table is partial and in-frame only. The sample records roughly 180,000 clones, around 88% being singletons. The sequencing sample was made of peripheral blood. The source of these receptors is a young woman with acute or convalescent COVID-19.

This chain uses TRBV7-6 with TRBJ2-5; TRBD1 matches at 9 bases. V was clipped by 5 bases and J by 3 bases; unmatched bases: 4. Germline lookup yields CDR1 SGHVS and CDR2 FNYEAQ. CDR3 size: 14 residues. The CDR3 loop reads CASSRRDREETQYF. CDR3 nucleotide sequence: TGTGCCAGCAGCCGAAGGGACAGGGAAGAGACCCAGTACTTC.

The rearrangement uses TRBV5-4 and TRBJ2-2; 15 bases are shared with TRBD2. With 7 bases clipped from V and 6 bases from J, the junction kept 7 bases outside the gene matches. The CDR3 length is 16 residues. Germline V CDR1 and CDR2: SGHNT, YYREEE (reference sequence). This chain's CDR3 is CASGEGLAGGAGELFF. For the CDR3, the DNA is TGTGCCAGCGGTGAGGGACTAGCGGGAGGTGCCGGGGAGCTGTTTTTT.

The chain carries TRBV5-1 and TRBJ1-2, with 11 positions matching TRBD1. From germline, CDR1 is SGHRS and CDR2 YFSETQ. After removal of 3 bases from V and 4 bases from J, the junction contained 8 bases not matched to a gene. The CDR3 spans 16 residues. The CDR3 DNA follows: TGCGCCAGCAGCTCCTCCGGGACAGGGGGGGCCTATGGCTACACCTTC. Translating gives CASSSSGTGGAYGYTF.

V usage is TRBV5-1 and J usage is TRBJ2-2; possible D gene TRBD1, 5 bases. Per germline, CDR1 SGHRS and CDR2 YFSETQ. V lost 0 bases, J lost 5 bases, and 8 bases lay in between. The CDR3 covers 14 residues. This CDR3 is CASSLGTNTGELFF. The CDR3 DNA sequence: TGCGCCAGCAGCTTGGGGACAAATACCGGGGAGCTGTTTTTT.

The chain is built from TRBV25-1 and TRBJ1-2; D remains ambiguous. Deletions cut 6 bases from V and 4 bases from J, with 15 bases between. Germline CDR1 and CDR2: MGHDK and SYGVNS. The length of the CDR3 is 14 residues. CDR3 region: CASRPSGVPYGYTF. The CDR3 region has the DNA TGTGCCAGCAGACCTTCCGGGGTCCCCTATGGCTACACCTTC.

The J gene is TRBJ1-1, the V gene TRBV20-1; no firm D call. V dropped 3 bases and J dropped 5 bases, with 7 bases sitting between them. CDR1 and CDR2 (germline): DFQATT, SNEGSKA (reference sequence). This CDR3 has 11 amino acids. The CDR3 here is CSARSGTEAFF. CDR3 bases: TGCAGTGCTAGGTCGGGGACTGAAGCTTTCTTT.

The J gene is TRBJ1-2, the V gene TRBV5-6; 8 nucleotides match TRBD1. J lost 6 bases, V lost 2 bases, and 9 bases had no gene match. In germline, CDR1 is SGHDT, CDR2 YYEEEE. This CDR3 has 15 residues. CDR3 sequence: CASSFGTGSLNGYTF. The DNA of the CDR3 is TGTGCCAGCAGCTTTGGGACAGGAAGTTTAAATGGCTACACCTTC. The full variable domain, with the rest looked up from reference TRBV5-6 and TRBJ1-2, is DAGVTQSPTHLIKTRGQQVTLRCSPKSGHDTVSWYQQALGQGPQFIFQYYEEEERQRGNFPDRFSGHQFPNYSSELNVNALLLGDSALYLCASSFGTGSLNGYTFGSGTRLTVV.

The J gene is TRBJ2-1, the V gene TRBV5-4; D gene unclear. The CDR3 contains 15 residues. Trimming removed 2 bases from V and 0 bases from J, with 9 bases in between. From germline, CDR1 is SGHNT and CDR2 YYREEE (reference sequence). The CDR3 sequence is CASSFEADSYNEQFF. The CDR3 coding sequence is TGTGCCAGCAGCTTCGAGGCGGACTCCTACAATGAGCAGTTCTTC.

The rearrangement links TRBV3-1 (or the pseudogene TRBV3-2) to TRBJ1-3, with D possibly TRBD1 on 6 matching bases. CDR3 length equals 14 residues. Germline V gene lookup returns CDR1 LGHDT and CDR2 YNNKEL (reference sequence). Trimming pared 6 bases from V and 8 bases from J, leaving 17 bases between. The DNA for the CDR3 is TGTGCCAGCAGACTCACAGGAAAGGGGGACACCATATATTTT. Translated: CASRLTGKGDTIYF.

In its sample, this clone was seen once. The rearrangement uses TRBV6-2 or TRBV6-3 and TRBJ1-1, with D maybe TRBD1 (5 bases). Between the trimmed V and J ends, which lost 5 bases and 6 bases, there was a span of 16 bases. The germline CDR1 and CDR2 sequences are MNHEY and SVGEGT. The CDR3 length is 14 residues. This CDR3 reads CASSATRTIAEAFF. The CDR3 nucleotides are TGTGCCAGCAGTGCCACTCGGACAATCGCTGAAGCTTTCTTT.

V usage is TRBV27 and J usage is TRBJ1-2; D is undetermined. V shed 3 bases and J shed 2 bases, with 10 bases lying between them. The CDR3 is 14 amino acids. Per the germline V gene, CDR1 is MNHEY and CDR2 is SMNVEV (reference sequence). This CDR3 is CASSLRGPNYGYTF. The CDR3 bases are TGTGCCAGCAGTTTGCGCGGGCCAAACTATGGCTACACCTTC.

This clone is a singleton in its sample. Written as DNA, the CDR3 is TGTGCCAGCAGCTTGTTGTCCGGGAGGGCGGTGCAGTACTTC. Encoded protein: CASSLLSGRAVQYF. The gene calls are TRBV5-6 and TRBJ2-7; 8 bases fit TRBD2. The ends lost 1 base at V and 9 bases at J; junction bases unmatched: 9. This CDR3 region has 14 residues. CDR1 and CDR2 from the germline V gene are SGHDT and YYEEEE.

The chain recombines TRBV11-2 with TRBJ2-7; 13 bases are shared with TRBD2. J lost 3 bases, V lost 5 bases, and 7 bases had no gene match. This CDR3 spans 16 amino acids. From germline, CDR1 is SGHAT and CDR2 FQNNGV. The CDR3 bases are TGTGCCAGCAGCCGCATCGGACTAGCGGGAGTCTACGAGCAGTACTTC. Its translation is CASSRIGLAGVYEQYF.

The chain joins TRBV24-1 to TRBJ1-1, with a possible D match to TRBD1 (5 bases). The CDR3 extends over 12 amino acids. Looked up from germline, CDR1 is KGHDR and CDR2 is SFDVKD. Trimming removed 0 bases at V and 10 bases at J, with 8 bases between. CDR3 nucleotide sequence: TGTGCCACCAGTGATTTGGTGGGGGGAGCTTTCTTT. Translated: CATSDLVGGAFF.

Remarks on this clone: Other DNA sequences in the same sample also yield this CDR3. The V gene is TRBV27, the J gene TRBJ2-7; D gene uncertain. Trimming took off 2 bases at V and 2 bases at J, with 7 bases between the two ends. This CDR3 has 13 amino acids. The germline CDR1 and CDR2 sequences are MNHEY and SMNVEV (reference sequence). The CDR3 bases are TGTGCCAGCAGTTTACGAGGAGCCTACGAGCAGTACTTC. It specifies CASSLRGAYEQYF.

The chain combines TRBV6-5 with TRBJ2-1; 10 nucleotides align to TRBD2. The V segment lost 5 bases and the J segment 16 bases; nucleotides outside the gene matches: 11. This CDR3 has 13 amino acids. The germline V gene encodes CDR1 MNHEY and CDR2 SVGAGI. The CDR3 DNA is TGTGCCAGCAGTCCCTTTCTAGCGGGAGTAGGATTCTTC. Protein: CASSPFLAGVGFF.

V and J are TRBV5-1 and TRBJ2-7; the match to TRBD2 covers 8 bases. Germline V lookup: CDR1 SGHRS, CDR2 YFSETQ. V trimming: 4 bases; J trimming: 3 bases; junction bases outside the gene matches: 12. CDR3 length: 16 amino acids. CDR3 sequence (DNA): TGCGCCAGCAGCGTACAGGGATCGGCGGGAGGCTACGAGCAGTACTTC. It is translated as CASSVQGSAGGYEQYF.

The V and J genes are TRBV7-2 and TRBJ2-3; TRBD2 matches at 9 bases. This CDR3 region has 13 residues. Germline CDR1 and CDR2: SGHTA and FQGNSA. J was trimmed by 10 bases and V by 2 bases; bases with no gene match: 4. The CDR3 coding sequence is TGTGCCAGCAGCTTACCGCGGGGGGGATCGCAGTATTTT. Translated, it gives CASSLPRGGSQYF.

This chain uses TRBV12-3 or TRBV12-4 with TRBJ2-1; D is undetermined. CDR3 length equals 12 residues. Trimming pared 5 bases from V and 8 bases from J, leaving 10 bases between. Written as DNA, the CDR3 is TGTGCCAGCAGTAACTCAGGTCATGAGCAGTTCTTC. Its translation is CASSNSGHEQFF.

The chain carries TRBV28 and TRBJ1-2; 8 bases agree with TRBD1. Per the germline V gene, CDR1 is MDHEN and CDR2 is SYDVKM. The CDR3 covers 13 residues. V lost 6 bases and J lost 9; bases outside the gene matches: 9. In nucleotides, the CDR3 is TGTGCCAGCAGCCAAACTTGGACAGGGAGCTACACCTTC. Amino acid sequence: CASSQTWTGSYTF.

This clone was seen once. The junction differs from germline at one of its ends, possibly a read error. This chain joins TRBV2 and TRBJ2-1; 7 nucleotides agree with TRBD2. The germline gives CDR1 SNHLY, CDR2 FYNNEI. The length of the CDR3 is 12 residues. The CDR3 loop is CASSESGLEPVF. The CDR3 DNA follows: TGTGCCAGCAGTGAATCCGGACTAGAGCCTGTCTTC.

The J gene is TRBJ1-6, the V gene TRBV2; D uncertain. The CDR3 contains 12 residues. Trimming left V 6 bases short and J 9 bases short, with 9 bases between. Germline V lookup: CDR1 SNHLY, CDR2 FYNNEI. As DNA, the CDR3 is TGTGCCAGCAGAGAAACGGTTTCACCCCTCCACTTT. Its translation is CASRETVSPLHF.

The chain joins TRBV10-3 to TRBJ2-3; tentatively, D is TRBD1 (7 bases). CDR1 is ENHRY and CDR2 is SYGVKD in the germline V gene. V lost 3 bases, J lost 2 bases, and 15 bases lay in between. CDR3 length equals 16 residues. The CDR3 DNA reads as TGTGCCATCAGTGACGGTCAGGGGGGACTCACAGATACGCAGTATTTT. It is translated as CAISDGQGGLTDTQYF.

The rearrangement links TRBV6-5 to TRBJ2-5; a possible D gene is TRBD1 (5 bases). Trimming left V 8 bases short and J 2 bases short, with 18 bases between. This CDR3 spans 15 amino acids. Per the germline V gene, CDR1 is MNHEY and CDR2 is SVGAGI. For the CDR3, the DNA is TGTGCCAGCGGGGCCAACCTGGGCAGACAAGAGACCCAGTACTTC. Residues: CASGANLGRQETQYF.

This clone was picked up a small number of times. V and J are TRBV18 and TRBJ2-7; D perhaps matches TRBD2 (6 bases). There are 12 residues in the CDR3. Trimming removed 5 bases at V and 7 bases at J, with 12 bases between. Germline V gives CDR1 KGHSH, CDR2 LQKENI. CDR3 nucleotides: TGTGCCAGCTCATCCGAAAGCGGGGAGCAGTACTTC. Translating gives CASSSESGEQYF.

The rearrangement joins TRBV7-9 to TRBJ2-7; D is perhaps TRBD1 (5 bases). V gave up 0 bases and J gave up 5 bases, with 5 bases separating them. Germline CDR1 and CDR2: SEHNR and FQNEAQ (reference sequence). CDR3 length: 12 amino acids. CDR3 sequence reads: CASSLAGDEQYF. Here the CDR3 DNA reads TGTGCCAGCAGCTTAGCAGGGGACGAGCAGTACTTC.

V usage is TRBV12-5 and J usage is TRBJ2-1, with D perhaps matching TRBD2 (5 bases). The germline V gene has CDR1 LGHNT and CDR2 FRNRAP. The CDR3 length is 16 residues. Between the trimmed V and J ends, which lost 4 bases and 2 bases, there was a span of 15 bases. The DNA for the CDR3 is TGTGCTAGTGGTTCCGACACCACTAGTACCTACAATGAGCAGTTCTTC. Protein sequence: CASGSDTTSTYNEQFF.